What follows are 15 T cell receptor beta chains derived from one specimen sequenced in a study of response to subunit inactivated influenza vaccine. From the RT-PCR reads, TCRdb called clonotypes with MiXCR, one entry per CDR3 protein. The sample contains 500,000 to 650,000 distinct CDR3 sequences, approximately 7.7% of which appear only once. The material was PBMCs from blood, obtained around 25 months after vaccination. All receptors come from a man aged 45-69 years who received an inactivated influenza vaccine.

This clonotype appeared a few times. The rearrangement joins TRBV20-1 to TRBJ2-7; D possibly corresponds to TRBD1 (5 bases). Germline lookup yields CDR1 DFQATT and CDR2 SNEGSKA (reference sequence). V lost 3 bases and J 1 base, leaving 19 bases between the germline ends. This CDR3 spans 16 amino acids. CDR3 loop: CSARVFPPGHSYEQYF. CDR3 DNA sequence: TGCAGTGCTAGGGTCTTTCCCCCAGGGCATTCCTACGAGCAGTACTTC.

The chain combines TRBV5-1 with TRBJ2-7, with TRBD1 matching 11 bases. The CDR3 has 19 amino acids. Per germline, CDR1 SGHRS and CDR2 YFSETQ. V lost 3 bases and J lost 3; bases outside the gene matches: 17. The DNA of the CDR3 is TGCGCCAGCAGCTCAACCGCCATACCGGGACAGGGGGGTATCTACGAGCAGTACTTC. Protein: CASSSTAIPGQGGIYEQYF.

This clonotype has a count of ten or more. The chain carries TRBV3-1 and TRBJ1-3; D ambiguous. Germline V lookup: CDR1 LGHDT, CDR2 YNNKEL (reference sequence). V lost 6 bases to trimming and J lost 3 bases, with 15 bases between them. This CDR3 has 15 residues. The CDR3 nucleotides are TGTGCCAGCAGTCGTGGGGTCAGAGGTGGAAACACCATATATTTT. It encodes CASSRGVRGGNTIYF.

This chain connects TRBV6-5 to TRBJ1-1, with a possible D match to TRBD1 (6 bases). Trimming shortened V by 4 bases and J by 8 bases, and 20 bases separated the two germline ends. The CDR3 contains 15 residues. Germline CDR1 reads MNHEY; CDR2 reads SVGAGI. CDR3 loop: CASSLRTGSTAEAFF. As DNA, the CDR3 is TGTGCCAGCAGTTTAAGAACAGGGAGTACTGCCGAAGCTTTCTTT.

This clonotype has a count of ten or more. This chain uses TRBV12-3 or TRBV12-4 with TRBJ1-4; 7 bases align to TRBD1. J gave up 5 bases and V 5 bases, and 5 bases lay outside the gene matches. This CDR3 comprises 14 residues. Written as DNA, the CDR3 is TGTGCCAGCAGTAGGGACAGTTCCAATGAAAAACTGTTTTTT. Translated: CASSRDSSNEKLFF.

The sample holds a few counts of this clonotype. J is TRBJ1-4 and V is TRBV5-5; tentatively, D is TRBD1 (6 bases). The CDR3 contains 16 residues. V lost 0 bases and J 8 bases, leaving 17 bases between the germline ends. Germline loops: CDR1 SGHKS, CDR2 YYEKEE (reference sequence). The CDR3, as DNA: TGTGCCAGCAGCTTGGTCCCGGCAGGGGTCCGGGAAAAACTGTTTTTT. Translated: CASSLVPAGVREKLFF.

The chain couples TRBV29-1 to TRBJ2-3; tentative D call: TRBD1 (5 bases). The V gene's germline CDR1 is SQVTM and CDR2 ANQGSEA. The CDR3 covers 12 residues. V gave up 4 bases and J gave up 2 bases, with 7 bases separating them. The CDR3 DNA follows: TGCAGCGTTGGACAGAACACAGATACGCAGTATTTT. Its translation: CSVGQNTDTQYF.

This clonotype was detected ten times or more. The genes are TRBV10-3 and TRBJ2-2; possible D gene TRBD2, 5 bases. V gave up 4 bases and J gave up 4 bases, with 13 bases separating them. The CDR3 loop spans 15 amino acids. CDR1 is ENHRY and CDR2 is SYGVKD in the germline V gene. The CDR3 region is CAISAGLAGTGELFF. CDR3 nucleotides: TGTGCCATCAGTGCGGGTCTAGCAGGCACCGGGGAGCTGTTTTTT.

This clonotype was recorded a few times. The chain combines TRBV15 with TRBJ2-1; D is unresolved. V was trimmed by 0 bases and J by 3 bases, leaving 6 bases between them. This CDR3 region has 14 residues. Germline V gene lookup returns CDR1 LNHNV and CDR2 YYDKDF (reference sequence). The CDR3 sequence: CATSRDTSYNEQFF. As DNA, the CDR3 is TGTGCCACCAGCAGAGATACCAGCTACAATGAGCAGTTCTTC.

This clonotype was observed many times. The CDR3 DNA sequence: TGCAGCGTTTCTCTAGCGGGATACGAGCAGTACTTC. This encodes CSVSLAGYEQYF. V usage is TRBV29-1 and J usage is TRBJ2-7; 9 bases agree with TRBD2. The CDR3 contains 12 residues. V lost 5 bases to trimming and J lost 4 bases; unmatched junction nucleotides: 3. Germline V gene sequence: CDR1 SQVTM, CDR2 ANQGSEA.

In this sample, this clonotype turned up many times. The rearrangement joins TRBV7-2 to TRBJ2-1; D may be TRBD1 (5 bases). CDR3 length equals 15 residues. Deletions cut 2 bases from V and 6 bases from J, with 14 bases between. Germline CDR1 reads SGHTA; CDR2 reads FQGNSA. The CDR3 bases are TGTGCCAGCAGCTTAAGGCCAGGCCAGGGCAATGAGCAGTTCTTC. It yields the protein CASSLRPGQGNEQFF.

This CDR3 is CASRPGAPMNTEAFF. The CDR3 DNA follows: TGTGCCAGCAGGCCCGGGGCCCCTATGAACACTGAAGCTTTCTTT. The rearrangement joins TRBV27 to TRBJ1-1, with a tentative D call TRBD1 (5 bases). The CDR3 is 15 residues long. Germline-derived CDR1 and CDR2 are MNHEY and SMNVEV (reference sequence). V was cut by 6 bases and J by 0 bases, with 14 bases left in between.

In this sample, this clonotype turned up a few times. This rearrangement joins TRBV28 to TRBJ1-6; 9 bases are a match to TRBD1. CDR3 size: 15 residues. Per the germline V gene, CDR1 is MDHEN and CDR2 is SYDVKM. V was clipped by 6 bases and J by 9 bases; unmatched bases: 9. CDR3 nucleotide sequence: TGTGCCAGCAGCCCCGAGGGGACAGGGTTTTCACCCCTCCACTTT. Its translation is CASSPEGTGFSPLHF. Variable domain in full (rest from reference TRBV28 and TRBJ1-6): DVKVTQSSRYLVKRTGEKVFLECVQDMDHENMFWYRQDPGLGLRLIYFSYDVKMKEKGDIPEGYSVSREKKERFSLILESASTNQTSMYLCASSPEGTGFSPLHFGNGTRLTVT.

This clonotype was detected many times. The rearrangement links TRBV20-1 to TRBJ2-1; tentative D call: TRBD1 (5 bases). CDR3 size: 14 residues. Germline values: CDR1 DFQATT, CDR2 SNEGSKA (reference sequence). The ends were cut back, 2 bases at V and 0 bases at J, with 8 bases in the middle. The CDR3 DNA reads TGCAGTGCTAGACAGGGAAGCTCCTACAATGAGCAGTTCTTC. This translates into CSARQGSSYNEQFF.

This clonotype came up many times. The gene calls are TRBV9 and TRBJ2-3; D might be TRBD1 or TRBD2, each matching 5 bases. V dropped 0 bases and J dropped 5 bases, with 16 bases sitting between them. CDR3 length: 16 amino acids. Germline lookup yields CDR1 SGDLS and CDR2 YYNGEE. CDR3 DNA sequence: TGTGCCAGCAGCGTAGGGGGCGGCCCCGGGGAAGATACGCAGTATTTT. Residues: CASSVGGGPGEDTQYF.